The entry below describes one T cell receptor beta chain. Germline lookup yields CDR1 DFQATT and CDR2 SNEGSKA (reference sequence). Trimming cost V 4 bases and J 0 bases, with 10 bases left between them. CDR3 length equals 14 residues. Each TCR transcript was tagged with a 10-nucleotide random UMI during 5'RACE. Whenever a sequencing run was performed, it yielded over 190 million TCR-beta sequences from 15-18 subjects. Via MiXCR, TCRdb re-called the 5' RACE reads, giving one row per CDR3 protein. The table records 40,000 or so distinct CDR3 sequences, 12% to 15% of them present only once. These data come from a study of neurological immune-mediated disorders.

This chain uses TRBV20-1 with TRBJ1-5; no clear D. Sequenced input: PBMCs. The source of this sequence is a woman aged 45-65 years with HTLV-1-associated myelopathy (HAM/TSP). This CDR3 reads CSAKSGYSNQPQHF. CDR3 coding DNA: TGCAGTGCTAAGTCGGGGTATAGCAATCAGCCCCAGCATTTT.